This TCR beta chain was sequenced for a study of shared clonotypes between healthy human individuals. Study-wide background: Three plates were used per donor for CD4 naive, three for CD4 memory, two for CD8 naive and one for CD8 memory.

Sorted-subset replicate PCRs used 200 ng DNA, approximately 33,000 T cell genomes. Methods used by the authors: Filtering differed since immunoSEQ provided only junctions, with no quality scores. Sequenced by immunoSEQ multiplex PCR; TCRdb stores in-frame clones only, minus some. V, J and clone size derive from that table, while D and trimming were established from the DNA sequence. The sample has 2.5 million or so clones, just over 90% seen once. The junction had 6 bases not matched to a gene; V was cut back by 5 bases and J by 1 base. CDR3 length equals 15 residues. Germline V gene data show CDR1 as SEHNR and CDR2 as FQNEAQ (reference sequence). For this clone: Its specificity is unknown.

Study-wide results and limits: Memory subsets had estimated richness that was generally smaller than that of naive subsets.

The sample taken for sequencing was naive CD4+ T cells sorted from blood. Documented subset: CD45RA+ positively selected. The origin of this receptor is a man younger than 30 in good health. This chain joins TRBV7-9 and TRBJ2-3; 7 bases line up with TRBD1. The CDR3 here is CASSHRDSGTDTQYF. The CDR3 DNA reads TGTGCCAGCAGCCACCGGGACAGCGGCACAGATACGCAGTATTTT.